This T cell receptor beta chain was documented in a study of blood T cell repertoires in COVID-19. Original analysis: Reference gene primer amplification in the assay estimated nucleated cell counts. The protocol was immunoSEQ multiplex PCR, while the TCRdb copy is restricted to in-frame clones and leaves out a portion. V, J and clone size were drawn from that table, and D and trimming were deduced from the DNA. Of some 30,000 clones listed, almost 85% are singletons. The TCR comes from a man in his sixties with active COVID-19. Specimen: peripheral blood.

CDR3 in DNA: TGTGCCAGCAGCCAGATTTCCGGGGTCGGTGAAGCTTTCTTT. Amino acid sequence: CASSQISGVGEAFF. The V and J genes are TRBV7-2 and TRBJ1-1; D is undetermined. This CDR3 spans 14 amino acids. Per germline, CDR1 SGHTA and CDR2 FQGNSA. V was trimmed by 5 bases and J by 7 bases, leaving 17 bases between them. The entire variable domain, with the rest obtained from reference TRBV7-2 and TRBJ1-1, is as follows: GAGVSQSPSNKVTEKGKDVELRCDPISGHTALYWYRQSLGQGLEFLIYFQGNSAPDKSGLPSDRFSAERTGGSVSTLTIQRTQQEDSAVYLCASSQISGVGEAFFGQGTRLTVV.